A single sample gave rise to the 18 T cell receptor beta chains below, sequenced in a study of Ad26.COV2.S vaccination and SARS-CoV-2 variants. Profiling relied on immunoSEQ multiplex PCR, and the TCRdb table lists in-frame clones only, not all of them. The table records fewer than 400,000 clones, 85% of them present only once. Treatment specified: about 20 received Ad26.COV2.S at low or high dose, single or two shots; 5 received placebo; per-sample allocation not given. Sampling occurred on day 63 after the first vaccine or placebo injection. Specimen: peripheral blood, collected in a trial of Ad26.COV2.S vaccine versus placebo. The receptors come from a person between 18 and 59 years old who received the Ad26.COV2.S COVID-19 vaccine or a placebo.

The gene calls are TRBV7-2 and TRBJ2-1; D is tentatively TRBD1 or TRBD2 (5 bases each). Germline CDR1 and CDR2: SGHTA and FQGNSA. CDR3 size: 16 residues. V was pared by 1 base and J by 4 bases, with 14 bases between. The CDR3 is CASSLVSSGPYNEQFF. CDR3 bases: TGTGCCAGCAGCTTAGTGTCTTCGGGACCTTACAATGAGCAGTTCTTC.

The V call is TRBV19, the J call TRBJ1-5, with D maybe TRBD1 (5 bases). The CDR3 is 12 amino acids. Germline V gene data show CDR1 as LNHDA and CDR2 as SQIVND (reference sequence). Deletions cut 7 bases from V and 2 bases from J, with 6 bases between. DNA for the CDR3: TGTGCCAGTAAAGGGGGCAATCAGCCCCAGCATTTT. It yields the protein CASKGGNQPQHF.

This clone came up a few times. This rearrangement joins TRBV15 to TRBJ2-7; D is undetermined. CDR3 size: 15 residues. CDR1 is LNHNV, CDR2 YYDKDF, per germline (reference sequence). V was clipped by 1 base and J by 3 bases, with 13 bases between them. CDR3 nucleotides: TGTGCCACCAGCAGAGGTAAAACAGAGAGCTACGAGCAGTACTTC. This gives the protein CATSRGKTESYEQYF.

The CDR3: CASSNYEDEQYF. CDR3 bases: TGTGCCAGCAGTAACTACGAGGACGAGCAGTACTTC. The V gene is TRBV5-8, the J gene TRBJ2-7; D unresolved. This CDR3 contains 12 residues. The germline gives CDR1 SGHTS, CDR2 YDEGEE. Trimming took off 5 bases at V and 5 bases at J, with 11 bases between the two ends.

This sequence joins TRBV5-1 and TRBJ2-5; D is ambiguous. This CDR3 is built from 14 residues. V lost 0 bases to trimming and J lost 2 bases, with 8 bases between them. Germline values: CDR1 SGHRS, CDR2 YFSETQ. The CDR3 here is CASSLDSNQETQYF. CDR3 in DNA: TGCGCCAGCAGCTTGGATTCAAATCAAGAGACCCAGTACTTC. The full variable domain, completed using reference TRBV5-1 and TRBJ2-5, is KAGVTQTPRYLIKTRGQQVTLSCSPISGHRSVSWYQQTPGQGLQFLFEYFSETQRNKGNFPGRFSGRQFSNSRSEMNVSTLELGDSALYLCASSLDSNQETQYFGPGTRLLVL.

A few counts support this clone. The chain is built from TRBV5-1 and TRBJ1-1, with TRBD1 matching over 12 bases. The CDR3 length is 16 residues. With V trimmed by 0 bases and J by 4 bases, 4 bases remained unmatched. From germline, CDR1 is SGHRS and CDR2 YFSETQ. CDR3 region: CASSLEGQGAVTEAFF. Written as DNA, the CDR3 is TGCGCCAGCAGCTTGGAGGGACAGGGGGCAGTCACTGAAGCTTTCTTT.

This chain connects TRBV20-1 to TRBJ2-3, with 10 nucleotides matching TRBD1. Per the germline V gene, CDR1 is DFQATT and CDR2 is SNEGSKA (reference sequence). V gave up 3 bases and J gave up 0 bases; unmatched junction bases: 3. CDR3 length equals 15 residues. The CDR3 region is CSASRTGGSTDTQYF. The DNA for the CDR3 is TGCAGTGCTAGTAGGACAGGGGGTAGCACAGATACGCAGTATTTT.

This chain links TRBV5-1 with TRBJ2-7, with 10 bases fitting TRBD1. The CDR3 has 14 residues. The germline V gene encodes CDR1 SGHRS and CDR2 YFSETQ. V was clipped by 4 bases and J by 12 bases; unmatched bases: 13. CDR3 protein: CASSEYGQGDPSYF. The CDR3, as DNA: TGCGCCAGCAGCGAATATGGACAGGGGGACCCCTCGTACTTC.

V gene TRBV28 combines with J gene TRBJ2-6, with unresolved D. V was shortened by 7 bases and J by 0 bases, with 10 bases between the two germline ends. The V gene's germline CDR1 is MDHEN and CDR2 SYDVKM. The CDR3 is made up of 15 amino acids. The CDR3 reads CASTLGNSGANVLTF. CDR3 DNA: TGTGCCAGCACCCTAGGGAACTCTGGGGCCAACGTCCTGACTTTC. The full variable domain, in which reference TRBV28 and TRBJ2-6 provide the parts outside the CDR3, is DVKVTQSSRYLVKRTGEKVFLECVQDMDHENMFWYRQDPGLGLRLIYFSYDVKMKEKGDIPEGYSVSREKKERFSLILESASTNQTSMYLCASTLGNSGANVLTFGAGSRLTVL.

The chain is built from TRBV27 and TRBJ2-7; TRBD2 matches at 10 bases. CDR1 is MNHEY and CDR2 is SMNVEV in the germline V gene (reference sequence). The junction had 9 bases not matched to a gene; V was cut back by 6 bases and J by 1 base. The CDR3 loop spans 16 amino acids. The CDR3 coding sequence is TGTGCCAGCAGATGGGGCCCTAGCGGGGGTTCCTACGAGCAGTACTTC. It specifies CASRWGPSGGSYEQYF.

The chain combines TRBV11-2 with TRBJ2-5, with TRBD2 matching 12 bases. Germline loops: CDR1 SGHAT, CDR2 FQNNGV. The trim removed 4 bases at V and 4 bases at J, leaving 10 bases unmatched. This CDR3 contains 17 residues. This CDR3 reads CASSSRPLAGGPETQYF. For the CDR3, the DNA is TGTGCCAGCAGCTCGAGACCTCTAGCGGGGGGGCCAGAGACCCAGTACTTC.

The CDR3 DNA sequence: TGTGCCAGCAGCAAGTCCGGGACTAGGAGTGAGACCCAGTACTTC. Its protein product is CASSKSGTRSETQYF. V is TRBV3-1 (or the pseudogene TRBV3-2) and J is TRBJ2-5, with 8 bases that match TRBD2. The CDR3 is made up of 15 amino acids. J gave up 5 bases and V 5 bases, and 10 bases lay outside the gene matches. The germline V gene encodes CDR1 LGHDT and CDR2 YNNKEL (reference sequence).

The V call is TRBV7-6, the J call TRBJ1-5; TRBD1 might be the D (5 bases). CDR3 length: 14 residues. The V end was cut by 5 bases, the J end by 4 bases, with 12 bases between. Germline CDR1 and CDR2: SGHVS and FNYEAQ. This CDR3 is CASSPGTSNQPQHF. CDR3 DNA: TGTGCCAGCAGCCCCGGGACGTCAAATCAGCCCCAGCATTTT.

The chain uses TRBV28 and TRBJ2-1; maybe TRBD2 (5 bases). Germline CDR1 MDHEN, CDR2 SYDVKM. The CDR3 runs 15 residues. Deletions cut 7 bases from V and 3 bases from J, with 16 bases between. CDR3 region: CASNGRGTGYNEQFF. The DNA for the CDR3 is TGTGCCAGCAATGGACGGGGAACGGGCTACAATGAGCAGTTCTTC.

This clone was detected only once. The CDR3 DNA reads TGTGCCAGCAGTGACAGGCGAGGTCACCTCCACTTT. It specifies CASSDRRGHLHF. The chain recombines TRBV28 with TRBJ1-6; weak D call: TRBD1 (6 bases). There are 12 residues in the CDR3. Trimming took 5 bases from V and 15 from J, leaving 14 bases between them. Per germline, CDR1 MDHEN and CDR2 SYDVKM.

The CDR3 DNA reads as TGTGCCAGCGACCCCGGGACAGGGGGCACAGATACGCAGTATTTT. Encoded protein: CASDPGTGGTDTQYF. The chain employs TRBV28 and TRBJ2-3, with TRBD1 matching over 10 bases. The CDR3 sequence is 15 residues long. V dropped 8 bases and J dropped 1; count of bases not matched to a gene: 6. The germline V gene encodes CDR1 MDHEN and CDR2 SYDVKM.

Notes on this clone: Other DNA sequences from this sample encode an identical CDR3 as well. This sequence joins TRBV6-5 and TRBJ1-1; D not certain. Germline-derived CDR1 and CDR2 are MNHEY and SVGAGI. V was pared by 7 bases and J by 1 base, with 10 bases between. CDR3 length: 13 amino acids. This CDR3 is CASKRQANTEAFF. The CDR3 bases are TGTGCCAGCAAACGGCAGGCGAACACTGAAGCTTTCTTT.

The chain recombines TRBV4-1 with TRBJ2-7; no reliable D call. V lost 5 bases and J lost 2, with 13 bases in between. The CDR3 contains 14 residues. CDR1 and CDR2 (germline): MGHRA, YSYEKL. Here the CDR3 reads CASSVGPLAYEQYF. The CDR3 DNA sequence: TGCGCCAGCAGCGTCGGACCCCTTGCCTACGAGCAGTACTTC.